This note documents a single T cell receptor (beta chain) sequence. Germline CDR1 LNHDA, CDR2 SQIVND (reference sequence). The CDR3 is made up of 12 amino acids. Trimming cost V 9 bases and J 9 bases, with 15 bases left between them. The protocol was immunoSEQ multiplex PCR, while the TCRdb copy is restricted to in-frame clones and leaves out a portion. The sample comprises about 250,000 clones, 75% to 90% of which are singletons, and approximately 30% rests with the top ten. The data stem from a study of blood T cell repertoires in COVID-19. The sample was peripheral blood. This TCR came from a man aged 40-49 years with acute or convalescent COVID-19. The chain joins TRBV19 to TRBJ2-1, with D possibly TRBD1 on 5 matching bases. The CDR3 loop reads CASAKQDTEQFF. CDR3 sequence (DNA): TGTGCCAGCGCCAAACAGGATACTGAGCAGTTCTTC.